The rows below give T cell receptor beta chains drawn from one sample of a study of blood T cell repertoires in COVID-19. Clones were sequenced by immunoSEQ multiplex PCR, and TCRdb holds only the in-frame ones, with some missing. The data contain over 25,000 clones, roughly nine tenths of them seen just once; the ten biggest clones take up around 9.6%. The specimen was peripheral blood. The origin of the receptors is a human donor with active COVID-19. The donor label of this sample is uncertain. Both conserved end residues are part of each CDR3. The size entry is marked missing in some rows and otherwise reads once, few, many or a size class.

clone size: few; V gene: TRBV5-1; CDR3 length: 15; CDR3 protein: CASSPIPGQSYEQYF
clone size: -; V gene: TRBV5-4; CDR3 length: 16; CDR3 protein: CASSPGQEYMYNEQFF
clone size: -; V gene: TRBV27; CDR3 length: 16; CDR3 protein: CASSARTGVKIYEQYF
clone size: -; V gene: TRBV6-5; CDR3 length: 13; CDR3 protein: CASRPRVDTEAFF
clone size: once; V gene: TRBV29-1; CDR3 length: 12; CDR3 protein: CSVDRGTDTQYF
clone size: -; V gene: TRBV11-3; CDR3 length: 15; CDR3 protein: CASSLGTSGTDTQYF
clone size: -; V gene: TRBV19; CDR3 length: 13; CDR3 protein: CAREAGESETQYF
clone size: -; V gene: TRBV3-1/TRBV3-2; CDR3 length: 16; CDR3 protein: CASSQEGTGGWYEQYF
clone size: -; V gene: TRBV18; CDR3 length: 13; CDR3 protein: CASSESQGIERIF
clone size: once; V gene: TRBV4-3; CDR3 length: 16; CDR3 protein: CASSQDRLGGTDTQYF
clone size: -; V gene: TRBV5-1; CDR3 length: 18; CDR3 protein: CASSSATSGRARRETQYF
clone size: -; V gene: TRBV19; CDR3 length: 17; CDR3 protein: CASSPRGTGALFYGYTF
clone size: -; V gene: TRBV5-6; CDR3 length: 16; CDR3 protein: CASSADRAKSNQPQHF
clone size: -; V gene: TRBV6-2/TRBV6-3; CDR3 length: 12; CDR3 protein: CASSWSTETQYF
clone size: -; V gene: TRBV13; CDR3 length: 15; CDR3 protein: CASSSRPRGTGELFF
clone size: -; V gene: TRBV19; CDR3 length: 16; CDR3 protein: CASSSPGRGMSYGYTF
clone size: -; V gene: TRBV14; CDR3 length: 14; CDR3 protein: CASSHKQKYNEQFF
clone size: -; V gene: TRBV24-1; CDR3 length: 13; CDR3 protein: CATRVTGGETQYF
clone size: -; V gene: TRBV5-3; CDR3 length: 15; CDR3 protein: CARRNGGRENEKLFF
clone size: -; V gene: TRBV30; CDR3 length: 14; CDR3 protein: CAWSDTGTGYEQYF
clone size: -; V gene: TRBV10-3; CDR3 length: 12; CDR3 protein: CAISAGGQPQHF
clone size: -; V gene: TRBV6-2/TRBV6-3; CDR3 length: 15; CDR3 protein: CASSYSGRGFYEQYF
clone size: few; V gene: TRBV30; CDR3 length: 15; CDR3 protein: CAWSAPLSSGNTIYF
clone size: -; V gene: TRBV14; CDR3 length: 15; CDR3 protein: CASSQDQWGDYGYTF